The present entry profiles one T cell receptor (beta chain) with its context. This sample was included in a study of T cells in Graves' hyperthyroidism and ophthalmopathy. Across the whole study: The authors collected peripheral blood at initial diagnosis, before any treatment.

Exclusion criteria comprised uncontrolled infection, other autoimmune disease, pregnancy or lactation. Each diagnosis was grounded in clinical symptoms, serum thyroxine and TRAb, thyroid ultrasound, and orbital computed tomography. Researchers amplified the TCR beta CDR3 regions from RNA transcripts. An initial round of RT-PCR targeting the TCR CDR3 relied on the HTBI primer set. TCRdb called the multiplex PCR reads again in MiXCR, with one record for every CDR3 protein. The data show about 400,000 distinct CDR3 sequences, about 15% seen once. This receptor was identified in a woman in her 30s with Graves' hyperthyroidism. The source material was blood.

The CDR3 DNA reads TGCGCCAGCCAGAGGGTAGCGGGAGTGGGCAGAACCTACAATGAGCAGTTCTTC. This encodes CASQRVAGVGRTYNEQFF. V is TRBV5-1 and J is TRBJ2-1, with 9 bases that match TRBD2. Trimming cost V 7 bases and J 2 bases; bases outside gene matches: 16. The CDR3 contains 18 residues. Germline V CDR1 and CDR2: SGHRS, YFSETQ.